A single TCR beta chain is shown here with its context. No antigen is known for it. These data come from a study of long-term antiretroviral therapy in people with HIV. Study observations and caveats: On ART adherence, viral resistance or therapy changes, no data were available.

V was cut by 5 bases and J by 1 base, with 15 bases left in between. CDR3 length: 15 residues. Looked up from germline, CDR1 is MNHEY and CDR2 is SVGAGI. Every donor had one or more pre-ART and two or more post-ART PBMC samples. Treatment for all HIV-infected participants took place in the United States. immunoSEQ v3.0 was run at survey level. TCRdb's copy holds only in-frame clones and misses some; the assay was immunoSEQ multiplex PCR. The sample includes around 18,000 clones, 75% to 85% of them seen just once. Source: unsorted PBMCs, taken at the start of antiretroviral therapy, before treatment. This sequence joins TRBV6-5 and TRBJ2-7; possibly TRBD1 for D (6 bases). The source is a man aged 18 to 30 with HIV. Here the CDR3 reads CASSRKYRESYEQYF. The CDR3 bases are TGTGCCAGCAGTCGGAAATACAGGGAATCCTACGAGCAGTACTTC.